This TCR beta chain was profiled in a study of blood T cell repertoires in COVID-19. Germline-derived CDR1 and CDR2 are LNHDA and SQIVND (reference sequence). The CDR3 is made up of 13 amino acids. V lost 5 bases to trimming and J lost 5 bases, with 13 bases between them. Method: immunoSEQ multiplex PCR; TCRdb's copy keeps in-frame clones and lacks some. The data hold some 150,000 clones, with approximately 80% observed a single time. Individuals drawn from 20 to 30 US areas were about 18 to 89 years old. This clonotype was obtained from a man aged 45-65 years who had recovered from COVID-19. Source material: PBMCs or T cells enriched from blood (not recorded which). The chain combines TRBV19 with TRBJ2-7, with D perhaps matching TRBD2 (6 bases). CDR3 bases: TGTGCCAGTAGTGCCGGATGGGGGGACGAGCAGTACTTC. Amino acids: CASSAGWGDEQYF.